The 7 T cell receptor beta chains below come from one sample, sequenced in a study of blood T cell repertoires in COVID-19. Here immunoSEQ multiplex PCR was the method, and the copy in TCRdb shows in-frame clones only, minus some. The sample contains 250,000 or so clones, approximately 89% of which appear only once. Sequencing was done on a sample of PBMCs or T cells enriched from blood (not recorded which). All receptors come from a woman younger than 35 who had recovered from COVID-19.

This clone was counted between two and nine times. The J gene is TRBJ2-3, the V gene TRBV6-1; 13 nucleotides line up with TRBD2. The germline V gene has CDR1 MNHNS and CDR2 SASEGT. CDR3 length: 18 residues. V shed 2 bases and J 5 bases; nucleotides not matched to a gene: 10. DNA for the CDR3: TGTGCCAGCAGTGAAATGTTCACTAGCGGGGGGGCGGTAGATACGCAGTATTTT. Translation: CASSEMFTSGGAVDTQYF.

The CDR3 sequence: CASSETGIEQYF. The CDR3 nucleotides are TGTGCCAGCAGCGAGACAGGGATCGAGCAGTACTTC. The V gene is TRBV4-2, the J gene TRBJ2-7; 7 nucleotides match TRBD1. CDR1 is LGHNA, CDR2 YNFKEQ, per germline. V was clipped by 5 bases and J by 6 bases; unmatched bases: 4. The CDR3 has 12 amino acids.

The V gene is TRBV30, the J gene TRBJ1-2, with 7 bases aligning to TRBD1. Germline V CDR1 and CDR2: GTSNPN, SVGIG (reference sequence). This CDR3 spans 11 amino acids. The V and J ends lost 3 bases and 7 bases, in that order; junction bases with no gene match: 2. CDR3 region: CAWSPGGGYTF. CDR3 nucleotide sequence: TGTGCCTGGAGCCCAGGGGGTGGCTACACCTTC.

In its sample, this clone was seen once. The chain has TRBV7-8 and TRBJ1-1, with TRBD1 matching over 7 bases. Trimming at V came to 5 bases and at J to 0 bases, leaving 6 bases not matched to a gene. This CDR3 region has 15 residues. Germline assignment: CDR1 SGHVS and CDR2 FQNEAQ. Here the CDR3 reads CASSIGGQLNTEAFF. CDR3 in DNA: TGTGCCAGCAGCATAGGGGGACAGTTGAACACTGAAGCTTTCTTT.

The chain recombines TRBV9 with TRBJ2-2; TRBD1 is a possible D gene (7 bases). V was pared by 4 bases and J by 2 bases, with 12 bases between. The CDR3 runs to 15 residues. The germline V gene encodes CDR1 SGDLS and CDR2 YYNGEE. This CDR3 reads CASSSRGANTGELFF. In nucleotides, the CDR3 is TGTGCCAGCAGCTCCAGGGGGGCCAACACCGGGGAGCTGTTTTTT.

The J gene is TRBJ2-5, the V gene TRBV29-1; D ambiguous. Germline-derived CDR1 and CDR2 are SQVTM and ANQGSEA. This CDR3 has 14 residues. Trimming left V 5 bases short and J 1 base short, with 14 bases between. CDR3 in DNA: TGCAGCGTTTCATCGTCGACAAGCCAAGAGACCCAGTACTTC. Translation: CSVSSSTSQETQYF.

For the CDR3, the DNA is TGTGCCTGGAGCGATATAGGATCCGGGTTGGCTGAAGCTTTCTTT. It encodes CAWSDIGSGLAEAFF. This rearrangement joins TRBV30 to TRBJ1-1; no reliable D call. The germline V gene has CDR1 GTSNPN and CDR2 SVGIG (reference sequence). This CDR3 is built from 15 residues. V lost 3 bases and J lost 6, with 20 bases in between. Using reference TRBV30 and TRBJ1-1 for the parts outside the CDR3, the full variable domain is SQTIHQWPATLVQPVGSPLSLECTVEGTSNPNLYWYRQAAGRGLQLLFYSVGIGQISSEVPQNLSASRPQDRQFILSSKKLLLSDSGFYLCAWSDIGSGLAEAFFGQGTRLTVV.